One and the same sample provided the 18 T cell receptor beta chains below, sequenced in a study of blood T cells in healthy people across ages. For the second PCR, which ran for about 7 to 11 cycles, a sample-barcoded 5' primer and a J-beta primer mix were used. TCRdb recomputed calls from the 5' RACE reads with MiXCR, one row per CDR3 protein. The sample carries approximately 1.5 million distinct CDR3 sequences, approximately 42% recorded once. Specimen: blood. These receptors all come from a woman between 18 and 30 years old in good health.

In this sample, this clonotype turned up a few times. This chain uses TRBV7-2 with TRBJ2-1; perhaps TRBD1 as D (5 bases). This CDR3 region has 16 residues. V lost 3 bases, J lost 2 bases, and 14 bases lay in between. CDR1 is SGHTA and CDR2 is FQGNSA in the germline V gene. CDR3 residues: CASSFLGVGPYNEQFF. The CDR3 nucleotides read TGTGCCAGCAGCTTCCTAGGGGTGGGCCCCTACAATGAGCAGTTCTTC.

This chain links TRBV27 with TRBJ1-1; D is possibly TRBD1 (5 bases). Trimming stripped 0 bases from V and 5 bases from J, with 10 bases between. CDR1 and CDR2 (germline): MNHEY, SMNVEV (reference sequence). The CDR3 totals 14 residues. The CDR3 nucleotides are TGTGCCAGCAGTTTATCGGGACCAAGGACTGAAGCTTTCTTT. This gives the protein CASSLSGPRTEAFF.

The chain joins TRBV20-1 to TRBJ2-1, with 14 bases fitting TRBD2. Trimming at V came to 2 bases and at J to 10 bases, leaving 4 bases not matched to a gene. Germline CDR1 is DFQATT and CDR2 is SNEGSKA (reference sequence). There are 14 residues in the CDR3. The CDR3 is CSARYGLAGGEQFF. DNA for the CDR3: TGCAGTGCTAGATACGGACTAGCGGGAGGCGAGCAGTTCTTC.

The rearrangement links TRBV5-1 to TRBJ2-7, with TRBD2 matching 10 bases. The CDR3 is made up of 17 amino acids. Germline assignment: CDR1 SGHRS and CDR2 YFSETQ. The V gene end was trimmed by 2 bases and the J gene end by 0 bases; junction bases not matched to a gene: 8. This CDR3 reads CASSFYPGTSVSYEQYF. The CDR3 region has the DNA TGCGCCAGCAGCTTTTACCCCGGGACTAGCGTCTCCTACGAGCAGTACTTC.

V usage is TRBV12-3 or TRBV12-4 and J usage is TRBJ2-5; 7 bases match TRBD2. This CDR3 contains 13 residues. The trim removed 6 bases at V and 5 bases at J, leaving 6 bases unmatched. As DNA, the CDR3 is TGTGCCAGCAGCGCCGGGACTACGGAGACCCAGTACTTC. Its protein product is CASSAGTTETQYF.

The rearrangement joins TRBV4-3 to TRBJ1-2, with 7 positions matching TRBD1. J was trimmed by 2 bases and V by 4 bases; bases with no gene match: 7. The CDR3 sequence is 15 residues long. CDR1 is LGHNA, CDR2 YSLEER, per germline. CDR3 sequence: CASSLLGQVNYGYTF. DNA of the CDR3: TGCGCCAGCAGCCTCTTAGGACAGGTGAACTATGGCTACACCTTC.

This clonotype appeared once. This chain uses TRBV5-1 with TRBJ1-5, with D hard to call. This CDR3 is built from 11 residues. Germline V gives CDR1 SGHRS, CDR2 YFSETQ. Trimming removed 3 bases at V and 9 bases at J, with 7 bases between. CDR3 sequence (DNA): TGCGCCAGCAGCTCCCCGTGGCCCCAGCATTTT. Residues: CASSSPWPQHF. The full variable domain, in which reference TRBV5-1 and TRBJ1-5 provide the parts outside the CDR3, is KAGVTQTPRYLIKTRGQQVTLSCSPISGHRSVSWYQQTPGQGLQFLFEYFSETQRNKGNFPGRFSGRQFSNSRSEMNVSTLELGDSALYLCASSSPWPQHFGDGTRLSIL.

The J gene is TRBJ1-2, the V gene TRBV5-1; D is ambiguous. V was shortened by 1 base and J by 4 bases, with 11 bases between the two germline ends. The CDR3 is 14 residues long. Germline CDR1 is SGHRS and CDR2 is YFSETQ. The CDR3 loop reads CASSLSPGTYGYTF. The CDR3 DNA reads as TGCGCCAGCAGCTTGTCACCCGGAACCTATGGCTACACCTTC.

The J gene is TRBJ1-2, the V gene TRBV7-8, with D perhaps matching TRBD1 (5 bases). The CDR3 is 16 amino acids. The V end lost 5 bases, the J end lost 1 base, and 17 bases lay between the germline ends. The germline gives CDR1 SGHVS, CDR2 FQNEAQ. CDR3 sequence reads: CASSPTWGGINYGYTF. As DNA, the CDR3 is TGTGCCAGCAGCCCTACCTGGGGGGGGATTAACTATGGCTACACCTTC.

Notes on this clonotype: Germline and junction disagree at one end, which may indicate a read error. The CDR3 nucleotides are TGCGCCAGCAGTCCCCGACGGAACACAGAGACCCAGTTCTTC. Translated, it gives CASSPRRNTETQFF. V gene TRBV12-3 or TRBV12-4 combines with J gene TRBJ2-1, with D uncertain. This CDR3 contains 14 residues.

The rearrangement links TRBV25-1 to TRBJ1-2; possible D gene TRBD1, 5 bases. Germline assignment: CDR1 MGHDK and CDR2 SYGVNS. The CDR3 covers 15 residues. The ends were cut back, 0 bases at V and 4 bases at J, with 12 bases in the middle. The DNA of the CDR3 is TGTGCCAGCAGTGAATATGGGGCAGCTCTCTATGGCTACACCTTC. Its translation is CASSEYGAALYGYTF.

The CDR3 region is CSARPLRNTEAFF. In DNA form, the CDR3 reads TGCAGTGCTAGGCCTCTCAGGAACACTGAAGCTTTCTTT. The chain joins TRBV20-1 to TRBJ1-1; no firm D call. Looked up from germline, CDR1 is DFQATT and CDR2 is SNEGSKA (reference sequence). The CDR3 totals 13 residues. The V end was cut by 3 bases, the J end by 1 base, with 9 bases between.

In the case of this clonotype: A much larger clone is a single base away; this may be a read error. J is TRBJ2-1 and V is TRBV4-2, with 8 bases fitting TRBD2. Germline V lookup: CDR1 LGHNA, CDR2 YNFKEQ. V lost 4 bases and J lost 6; bases outside the gene matches: 11. The CDR3 is 16 residues long. Here the CDR3 reads CASSRAARGLVNEQFF. CDR3 bases: TGTGCCAGCAGCCGGGCAGCACGGGGACTAGTCAATGAGCAGTTCTTC.

The chain is built from TRBV4-3 and TRBJ1-2; D gene unclear. This CDR3 has 16 residues. The V and J ends lost 0 bases and 1 base respectively, with 12 bases between them. CDR1 LGHNA and CDR2 YSLEER come from the germline V gene. DNA for the CDR3: TGCGCCAGCAGCCAAGACCCGGGAGGCAATAACTATGGCTACACCTTC. It encodes CASSQDPGGNNYGYTF.

V gene TRBV4-3 combines with J gene TRBJ2-4; the match to TRBD2 covers 12 bases. V shed 4 bases and J 5 bases; nucleotides not matched to a gene: 9. This CDR3 has 17 amino acids. CDR1 is LGHNA and CDR2 is YSLEER in the germline V gene. The CDR3 DNA reads TGCGCCAGCAGCCCGAACCCTAGCGGGGGGGCGGAAAACATTCAGTACTTC. It specifies CASSPNPSGGAENIQYF.

This clonotype has a handful of counts. This chain joins TRBV6-2 or TRBV6-3 and TRBJ1-1; D perhaps matches TRBD1 (5 bases). The V gene lost 8 bases and the J gene lost 3 bases, with 10 bases spanning the gap. The germline V gene has CDR1 MNHEY and CDR2 SVGEGT. The CDR3 extends over 12 amino acids. CDR3 sequence (DNA): TGTGCCAGCGAGGGGAGGCACACTGAAGCTTTCTTT. It yields the protein CASEGRHTEAFF.

This clonotype was observed a handful of times. The chain employs TRBV9 and TRBJ2-7, with D tentatively TRBD2 (6 bases). The CDR3 runs to 15 residues. Between the trimmed V and J ends, which lost 0 bases and 5 bases, there was a span of 15 bases. Germline loops: CDR1 SGDLS, CDR2 YYNGEE. In nucleotides, the CDR3 is TGTGCCAGCAGCGTAGAAAGCGGGCAGAGTAACGAGCAGTACTTC. This sequence encodes CASSVESGQSNEQYF. The full variable domain, with the rest looked up from reference TRBV9 and TRBJ2-7, is DSGVTQTPKHLITATGQRVTLRCSPRSGDLSVYWYQQSLDQGLQFLIQYYNGEERAKGNILERFSAQQFPDLHSELNLSSLELGDSALYFCASSVESGQSNEQYFGPGTRLTVT.

This clonotype was found a few times. J is TRBJ1-1 and V is TRBV4-3; D gene uncertain. V lost 3 bases and J 5 bases, leaving 10 bases between the germline ends. The CDR3 loop spans 13 amino acids. Germline V gene sequence: CDR1 LGHNA, CDR2 YSLEER. The CDR3 is CASSHRPGTEAFF. The CDR3 coding sequence is TGCGCCAGCAGCCACAGACCGGGGACTGAAGCTTTCTTT.